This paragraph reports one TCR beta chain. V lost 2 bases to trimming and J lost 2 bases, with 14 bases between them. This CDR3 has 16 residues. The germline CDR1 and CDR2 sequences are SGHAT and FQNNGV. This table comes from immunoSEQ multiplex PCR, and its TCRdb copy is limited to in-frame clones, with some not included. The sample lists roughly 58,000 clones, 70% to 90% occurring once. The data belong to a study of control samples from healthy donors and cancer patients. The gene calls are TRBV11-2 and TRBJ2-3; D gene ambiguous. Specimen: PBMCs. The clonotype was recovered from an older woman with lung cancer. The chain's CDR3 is CASSLMLGRLTDTQYF. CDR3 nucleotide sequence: TGTGCCAGCAGCTTAATGCTGGGCAGGCTCACAGATACGCAGTATTTT.